A single sample gave rise to the 10 T cell receptor beta chains below, sequenced in a study of vaccination effects on CD4 cells after COVID-19. Their target antigens are unknown. Sequenced by immunoSEQ multiplex PCR; TCRdb stores in-frame clones only, minus some. The sample has over 7,500 clones, about 70% seen once. Viral peptide pool expansion of antigen-specific CD4+ T cells preceded sequencing in the ViraFEST assay. The authors isolated CD4+ T cells after less than eleven days of culture. The material was CD4+ T cells from PBMCs cultured with HCoV-229E spike peptides, obtained before COVID-19 vaccination. The receptors were sampled from a human donor who received a COVID-19 vaccine.

The genes are TRBV21-1 and TRBJ2-2; TRBD1, the D gene given by the table, was not confirmed from the DNA. TRBV21-1 has pseudogene status. CDR3 size: 14 residues. Written as DNA, the CDR3 is TGTGCCAGCAGCAAAGCTCAGAACACCGGGGAGCTGTTTTTT. Residues: CASSKAQNTGELFF.

The chain carries TRBV6-5 and TRBJ2-3; no reliable D call. The CDR3 length is 15 residues. The germline V gene has CDR1 MNHEY and CDR2 SVGAGI. Trimming stripped 5 bases from V and 2 bases from J, with 14 bases between. CDR3 protein: CASSSYQAVTDTQYF. The CDR3 nucleotides read TGTGCCAGCAGTAGTTATCAGGCGGTCACAGATACGCAGTATTTT.

For the CDR3, the DNA is TGTGCCAGTAGTATAGAGGGGGTGAACACTGAAGCTTTCTTT. Residues: CASSIEGVNTEAFF. This chain joins TRBV19 and TRBJ1-1, with D possibly TRBD1 on 5 matching bases. Germline loops: CDR1 LNHDA, CDR2 SQIVND (reference sequence). The CDR3 contains 14 residues. The V end lost 0 bases, the J end lost 0 bases, and 5 bases lay between the germline ends.

This clone appeared a few times. The CDR3 nucleotides read TGTGCCAGCAGTGGTAGGAGGGGTCAAAAAAGTGACTATGGCTACACCTTC. Its protein product is CASSGRRGQKSDYGYTF. V usage is TRBV2 and J usage is TRBJ1-2; D may be TRBD1 (5 bases). Trimming shortened V by 4 bases and J by 3 bases, and 21 bases separated the two germline ends. The germline V gene has CDR1 SNHLY and CDR2 FYNNEI. This CDR3 spans 17 amino acids. The full variable domain, in which reference TRBV2 and TRBJ1-2 provide the parts outside the CDR3, is EPEVTQTPSHQVTQMGQEVILRCVPISNHLYFYWYRQILGQKVEFLVSFYNNEISEKSEIFDDQFSVERPDGSNFTLKIRSTKLEDSAMYFCASSGRRGQKSDYGYTFGSGTRLTVV.

A single count supports this clone. This chain joins TRBV29-1 and TRBJ1-2; 7 nucleotides agree with TRBD1. CDR1 is SQVTM, CDR2 ANQGSEA, per germline. This CDR3 has 12 residues. Trimming took 6 bases from V and 4 from J; bases not matched to a gene: 5. CDR3 sequence (DNA): TGCAGCGTAGATAGGGACAGCTATGGCTACACCTTC. This gives the protein CSVDRDSYGYTF.

V usage is TRBV5-5 and J usage is TRBJ2-2; the D gene is possibly TRBD2 (6 bases). The CDR3 runs 16 residues. Trimming removed 4 bases at V and 2 bases at J, with 15 bases between. Germline assignment: CDR1 SGHKS and CDR2 YYEKEE (reference sequence). The CDR3 region is CASSPLGGVNTGELFF. Written as DNA, the CDR3 is TGTGCCAGCAGCCCCCTAGGCGGGGTAAACACCGGGGAGCTGTTTTTT.

The CDR3 nucleotides read TGTGCCAGCTCACCACAGGGCGAGGGAGTCTATGGCTACACCTTC. Translated: CASSPQGEGVYGYTF. This chain links TRBV18 with TRBJ1-2; no firm D call. The V and J ends lost 1 base and 4 bases respectively, with 13 bases between them. CDR3 size: 15 residues. CDR1 and CDR2 (germline): KGHSH, LQKENI. Looking up the rest from reference TRBV18 and TRBJ1-2 gives the full variable domain: NAGVMQNPRHLVRRRGQEARLRCSPMKGHSHVYWYRQLPEEGLKFMVYLQKENIIDESGMPKERFSAEFPKEGPSILRIQQVVRGDSAAYFCASSPQGEGVYGYTFGSGTRLTVV.

The rearrangement joins TRBV5-1 to TRBJ1-3; perhaps TRBD1 as D (5 bases). V gave up 2 bases and J gave up 2 bases, with 8 bases separating them. CDR3 length: 14 residues. Germline V gene data show CDR1 as SGHRS and CDR2 as YFSETQ. DNA of the CDR3: TGCGCCAGCAGCTTAGACAGAACTGGAAACACCATATATTTT. Translated, it gives CASSLDRTGNTIYF.

This clone was counted between two and nine times. The chain links TRBV7-9 to TRBJ2-7; no reliable D call. Germline-derived CDR1 and CDR2 are SEHNR and FQNEAQ (reference sequence). Trimming took off 5 bases at V and 0 bases at J, with 8 bases between the two ends. This CDR3 is built from 13 residues. In nucleotides, the CDR3 is TGTGCCAGCAGCGGGATTACCTCCTACGAGCAGTACTTC. Its translation is CASSGITSYEQYF.

Only a few counts were recorded for this clone. This chain joins TRBV6-2 or TRBV6-3 and TRBJ1-5, with TRBD1 matching over 7 bases. V was clipped by 0 bases and J by 4 bases; unmatched bases: 9. The CDR3 loop spans 17 amino acids. CDR1 is MNHEY, CDR2 SVGEGT, per germline. CDR3 in amino acids: CASSYSTGAQGNQPQHF. The CDR3 DNA sequence: TGTGCCAGCAGTTACTCGACTGGGGCACAGGGGAATCAGCCCCAGCATTTT.